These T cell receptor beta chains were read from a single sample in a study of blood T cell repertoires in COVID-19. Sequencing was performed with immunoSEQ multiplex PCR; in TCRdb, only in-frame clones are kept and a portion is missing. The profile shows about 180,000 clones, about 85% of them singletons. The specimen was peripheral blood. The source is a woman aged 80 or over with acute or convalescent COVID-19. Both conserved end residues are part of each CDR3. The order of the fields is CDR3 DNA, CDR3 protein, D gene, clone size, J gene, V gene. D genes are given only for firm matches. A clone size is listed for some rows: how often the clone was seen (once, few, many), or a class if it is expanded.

TGTGCCAGCAGCCCCCTCCGGACTTACGAGCAGTACTTC,CASSPLRTYEQYF,.,.,TRBJ2-7,TRBV14
TGTGCCAGCAGTCTCGACGGGACAGGCGGCTACACCTTC,CASSLDGTGGYTF,TRBD1,.,TRBJ1-2,TRBV6-2/TRBV6-3
TGTGCCAGCAGCTCAGCGGGAGGGGCGCGGGACTATGGCTACACCTTC,CASSSAGGARDYGYTF,.,.,TRBJ1-2,TRBV5-4
TGTGCCAGCAGTGAATCAGGGGCCGTTGGAACTGAAGCTTTCTTT,CASSESGAVGTEAFF,.,few,TRBJ1-1,TRBV6-1
TGCGCCAGCAGCGGAGGGGACAGGGGGACTAGCGGGGGCCCCCACAATGAGCAGTTCTTC,CASSGGDRGTSGGPHNEQFF,TRBD2,.,TRBJ2-1,TRBV5-1
TGTGCCAGCGGTCAGGACAGGGGACTTTATAGCAATCAGCCCCAGCATTTT,CASGQDRGLYSNQPQHF,TRBD1,.,TRBJ1-5,TRBV2
TGTGCCAGCAGCGTTGCGGGGGGAATCGGGGAGCTGTTTTTT,CASSVAGGIGELFF,TRBD2,.,TRBJ2-2,TRBV11-2
TGTGCCTGGAGTCAGGGGTACGAGACCCAGTACTTC,CAWSQGYETQYF,.,once,TRBJ2-5,TRBV30
TGTGCCAGCAGCCGGGACAAACCCTACGAGCAGTACTTC,CASSRDKPYEQYF,.,.,TRBJ2-7,TRBV27
TGTGCCAGCTCACCACGGTCACAGACCATGCACGAGCAGTACTTC,CASSPRSQTMHEQYF,.,.,TRBJ2-7,TRBV18
TGCGCCAGCAGCTTGGGAGGGGGTGGGCTGCCCTACAATGAGCAGTTCTTC,CASSLGGGGLPYNEQFF,.,.,TRBJ2-1,TRBV5-1
TGTGCCAGCAGTCTTACAGGGGCGAGCAATCAGCCCCAGCATTTT,CASSLTGASNQPQHF,TRBD1,.,TRBJ1-5,TRBV6-2/TRBV6-3
TGCGCAACCGGCCGGGACAGGGAGGGCTGGGAGCAGTTCTTC,CATGRDREGWEQFF,TRBD1,.,TRBJ2-1,TRBV10-3
TGTGCCAGCAGCCTAGGGAGAGGCGCGCGGGGCACTGAAGCTTTCTTT,CASSLGRGARGTEAFF,.,.,TRBJ1-1,TRBV7-2
TGTGCCACCCGAGACAGGGCGGTCAATCAGCCCCAGCATTTT,CATRDRAVNQPQHF,TRBD1,few,TRBJ1-5,TRBV2
TGTGCCAGCAGCATTAGCGGGGGGTCCTATCGGGGGGAGCTGTTTTTT,CASSISGGSYRGELFF,TRBD2,.,TRBJ2-2,TRBV7-8
TGTGCCAGCAGCTTAGGGCCGTACTATGGCTACACCTTC,CASSLGPYYGYTF,.,once,TRBJ1-2,TRBV7-9
TGCGCCAGCACCCCCGGGACAGGGGGGGACGGGGAGCTGTTTTTT,CASTPGTGGDGELFF,TRBD1,.,TRBJ2-2,TRBV5-1
TGTGCCAGCAGCCCTAGCTCGGACGGTGCGAACACCGGGGAGCTGTTTTTT,CASSPSSDGANTGELFF,.,.,TRBJ2-2,TRBV5-4
TGTGCCAGCCTCCGGGACAGGGAACGGGAGACCCAGTACTTC,CASLRDRERETQYF,TRBD1,.,TRBJ2-5,TRBV3-1/TRBV3-2
TGTGCCAGCAGTTACGGTCGGGACAGGGCGGACTATGGCTACACCTTC,CASSYGRDRADYGYTF,TRBD1,.,TRBJ1-2,TRBV6-5
TGTGCCAGCAGTTACGGGGCAGAAGCTTTCTTT,CASSYGAEAFF,.,.,TRBJ1-1,TRBV6-5
TGTGCCAGCAGTTATCCGGGGTTCCAAGAGACCCAGTACTTC,CASSYPGFQETQYF,.,once,TRBJ2-5,TRBV6-6
TGCGCCAGCAGCTTACGGCCCGGGTCTATGGACGAGCAGTACTTC,CASSLRPGSMDEQYF,.,.,TRBJ2-7,TRBV5-1
TGTGCCAGCAGCCAAGGCCAACAGAGCTCCTACAATGAGCAGTTCTTC,CASSQGQQSSYNEQFF,.,few,TRBJ2-1,TRBV14
TGCAGCGTCCATCCGGGGGACAGGGCGGGAGGCTACACCTTC,CSVHPGDRAGGYTF,TRBD1,.,TRBJ1-2,TRBV29-1
TGTGCCAGCAGCAGCCTGCAGGGGAATCAGCCCCAGCATTTT,CASSSLQGNQPQHF,.,.,TRBJ1-5,TRBV2
TGTGCCAGCAGTGAATCCGTGAAGAAAGCTGGCTACACCTTC,CASSESVKKAGYTF,.,.,TRBJ1-2,TRBV2
TGTGCCAGCAAACGGGAATCAGATACGCAGTATTTT,CASKRESDTQYF,.,.,TRBJ2-3,TRBV2
TGTGCCAGCAGTTTATCCCCCCCAGGGGGCCATAGCAATCAGCCCCAGCATTTT,CASSLSPPGGHSNQPQHF,TRBD1,.,TRBJ1-5,TRBV27
TGTGCCAGCAGTTCGGGACTACAAGAGACCCAGTACTTC,CASSSGLQETQYF,TRBD2,.,TRBJ2-5,TRBV6-2/TRBV6-3
TGTGCCAGCAGCCCTTTAGCGGGAGTGAACACCGGGGAGCTGTTTTTT,CASSPLAGVNTGELFF,TRBD2,.,TRBJ2-2,TRBV11-2
TGCGCCAGCAGCCCCAGGATCCCAGGGGGTCTCACTGAAGCTTTCTTT,CASSPRIPGGLTEAFF,TRBD1,.,TRBJ1-1,TRBV4-1
TGTGCCAGCAGTTACGGCCCCTATGGCTACACCTTC,CASSYGPYGYTF,.,few,TRBJ1-2,TRBV6-5
TGTGCCAGCAGCCTCCGGGACAGGGATGAAAAACTGTTTTTT,CASSLRDRDEKLFF,TRBD1,.,TRBJ1-4,TRBV5-8
TGTGCCAGCAGTTACCCATCAGGGGTCGGCACCGGGGAGCTGTTTTTT,CASSYPSGVGTGELFF,.,many,TRBJ2-2,TRBV6-5
TGTGCCAGAAGCCTGAAACGGGACAGATCAGCCGAGCAGTACTTC,CARSLKRDRSAEQYF,TRBD1,.,TRBJ2-7,TRBV5-3
TGTGCCTGGAGTGTAGGGACTCAATCCTACGAGCAGTACTTC,CAWSVGTQSYEQYF,.,.,TRBJ2-7,TRBV30
TGTGCCAGCTCACCGGGTGACAGGTTGAGGACTGAAGCTTTCTTT,CASSPGDRLRTEAFF,.,.,TRBJ1-1,TRBV18
TGTGCCAGCAGCCCTTCTAGCGGGGGGGCTCGAGAGACCCAGTACTTC,CASSPSSGGARETQYF,TRBD2,.,TRBJ2-5,TRBV9
TGCAGCGTTGGGGGGGGCACCCCTAACTATGGCTACACCTTC,CSVGGGTPNYGYTF,.,.,TRBJ1-2,TRBV29-1
TGTGCCAGCAGTGAACTGTCTAGCAATCAGCCCCAGCATTTT,CASSELSSNQPQHF,.,.,TRBJ1-5,TRBV6-1
TGTGCCAGCAGCGTAAACAGCGGCCGGTGGGGCTACACCTTC,CASSVNSGRWGYTF,.,.,TRBJ1-2,TRBV9
TGTGCCAGCAGCGGAGCGGATACGCAGTATTTT,CASSGADTQYF,.,.,TRBJ2-3,TRBV5-4
TGTGCCAGTAGTATCGGAGGGACTAGCGGGGTGTATGAGCAGTTCTTC,CASSIGGTSGVYEQFF,TRBD2,.,TRBJ2-1,TRBV19
TGTGCCATCAGCCAGGGGGAGAACACTGAAGCTTTCTTT,CAISQGENTEAFF,TRBD1,.,TRBJ1-1,TRBV10-3
TGTGCCAGCAGCTTAGCTCAGGGGACCGGGGAGCTGTTTTTT,CASSLAQGTGELFF,.,.,TRBJ2-2,TRBV7-8
TGTGCCAGCAGCTTTGCTAGCGGCACAGATACGCAGTATTTT,CASSFASGTDTQYF,.,once,TRBJ2-3,TRBV7-3
TGTGCCAGCAGCTTGGCCGTCCAGGGAACTAATGAAAAACTGTTTTTT,CASSLAVQGTNEKLFF,.,.,TRBJ1-4,TRBV5-4
TGTGCCAGCTCACCCAGGACTAGCCTTACAAACACCGGGGAGCTGTTTTTT,CASSPRTSLTNTGELFF,TRBD2,.,TRBJ2-2,TRBV18
TGTGCCAGCAGGAGTAGCGGACCCTACGAGCAGTACTTC,CASRSSGPYEQYF,.,.,TRBJ2-7,TRBV6-5
TGTGCCAGCTCACCGGTCGGCAGGAATCAGCCCCAGCATTTT,CASSPVGRNQPQHF,.,.,TRBJ1-5,TRBV18
TGTGCCATCAGTGAGTCGGGCAGCTTAAGCTCCTACGAGCAGTACTTC,CAISESGSLSSYEQYF,.,few,TRBJ2-7,TRBV10-3
TGTGCCAGCAGTCACGTAGGGGGCGGGAGGGCCTACGAGCAGTACTTC,CASSHVGGGRAYEQYF,TRBD2,.,TRBJ2-7,TRBV27